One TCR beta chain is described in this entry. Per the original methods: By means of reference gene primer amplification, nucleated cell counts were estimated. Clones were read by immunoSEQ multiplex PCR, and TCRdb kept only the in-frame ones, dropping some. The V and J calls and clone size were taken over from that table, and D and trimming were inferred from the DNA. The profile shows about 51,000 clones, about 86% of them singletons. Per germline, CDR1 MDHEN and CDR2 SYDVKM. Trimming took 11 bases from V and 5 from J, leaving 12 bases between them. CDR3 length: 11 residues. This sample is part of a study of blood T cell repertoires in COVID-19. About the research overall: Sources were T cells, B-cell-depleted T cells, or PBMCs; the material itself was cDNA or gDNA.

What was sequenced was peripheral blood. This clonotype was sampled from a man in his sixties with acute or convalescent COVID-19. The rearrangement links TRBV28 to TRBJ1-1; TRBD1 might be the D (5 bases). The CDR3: CAAAGGTEAFF. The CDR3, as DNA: TGTGCCGCCGCCGGGGGAACTGAAGCTTTCTTT.